The clone carrying this T cell receptor beta chain was detected many times. Its antigen is still unknown. Before being chosen for sequencing, patients had shown CD8+CD57+ cell expansion by flow cytometry. Patients uniformly had severe acquired aplastic anemia. The data were taken from a study of CD8+CD57+ T cells in acquired aplastic anemia. CDR3 length: 14 residues. The germline CDR1 and CDR2 sequences are SGHVS and FNYEAQ. The ends lost 8 bases at V and 1 base at J; junction bases unmatched: 7. Whole-study results and caveats: Shared by patients and controls, fewer than 30 CD8+ CDR3s were abundant in patients.

Researchers used genomic DNA as the template to profile TCR beta VDJ and CDR3. Each CDR3 protein is one row after TCRdb ran MiXCR on the reads. Of 200,000 to 250,000 distinct CDR3 sequences in the sample, 40% to 60% were seen once. Source material: sorted CD4+, CD8+, or CD8+CD57+ T cells (not recorded which) from PBMCs. The rearrangement joins TRBV7-6 to TRBJ2-5; TRBD2 aligns across 7 bases. The TCR was taken from a human donor with aplastic anemia. CDR3 sequence reads: CASSEASGQETQYF. For the CDR3, the DNA is TGTGCCAGCTCTGAGGCTAGCGGCCAAGAGACCCAGTACTTC.